The rows below give T cell receptor beta chains drawn from one sample of a study of blood T cell repertoires in COVID-19. Clones were read by immunoSEQ multiplex PCR, and TCRdb kept only the in-frame ones, dropping some. The sample comprises fewer than 250,000 clones, 88% of which are singletons, and around 2.9% rests with the top ten. Sequenced sample: peripheral blood. These receptors came from a woman aged 55-70 years with acute or convalescent COVID-19. Each CDR3 is given with its conserved first and last residue. A D gene is named only where the DNA matches it firmly. Size is omitted from some rows. Given values are once, few, many or a class for expanded clones.

CDR3 | DNA | J | V | size | D
CASSTGLETQYF | TGCGCCAGCAGCACCGGACTAGAGACCCAGTACTTC | TRBJ2-5 | TRBV5-1 | NA | NA
CASSLGQGANTEAFF | TGTGCCAGCTCCCTTGGACAGGGGGCGAACACTGAAGCTTTCTTT | TRBJ1-1 | TRBV18 | NA | TRBD1
CASSLVGIRNEKLFF | TGTGCCAGCAGTTTGGTCGGTATCCGGAATGAAAAACTGTTTTTT | TRBJ1-4 | TRBV27 | NA | NA
CASSQGLGQAFTGNTIYF | TGTGCCAGCAGCCAAGGACTGGGACAGGCCTTTACTGGAAACACCATATATTTT | TRBJ1-3 | TRBV3-1/TRBV3-2 | NA | TRBD1
CASSARQGSLSIYEQYF | TGTGCCAGCAGCGCCCGACAGGGAAGTTTGTCGATTTACGAGCAGTACTTC | TRBJ2-7 | TRBV7-6 | NA | TRBD1
CASSVEGTGGADEKLFF | TGTGCCAGCAGCGTAGAGGGGACAGGGGGCGCTGATGAAAAACTGTTTTTT | TRBJ1-4 | TRBV9 | NA | TRBD1
CASSFAGTGRNTGELFF | TGCGCCAGCAGCTTTGCAGGGACAGGGCGGAACACCGGGGAGCTGTTTTTT | TRBJ2-2 | TRBV5-1 | NA | TRBD1
CASSLDGLAEQFF | TGTGCCAGCAGCTTAGACGGACTAGCGGAGCAGTTCTTC | TRBJ2-1 | TRBV11-3 | NA | TRBD2
CASGADRRNTEAFF | TGTGCCAGCGGGGCGGACAGACGGAACACTGAAGCTTTCTTT | TRBJ1-1 | TRBV27 | NA | NA
CASTLTGFNNEQFF | TGTGCCAGCACGCTTACAGGGTTCAATAATGAGCAGTTCTTC | TRBJ2-1 | TRBV11-2 | once | NA
CASSYPTSGRKANTGELFF | TGTGCCAGCAGTTACCCGACTAGCGGGAGGAAAGCGAACACCGGGGAGCTGTTTTTT | TRBJ2-2 | TRBV6-2/TRBV6-3 | few | TRBD2
CASSRLAESTRQYF | TGTGCCAGCAGTAGACTAGCGGAATCTACGAGGCAGTACTTC | TRBJ2-7 | TRBV27 | NA | TRBD2
CASSLDWTGRYGYTF | TGTGCCAGCAGCTTAGATTGGACAGGTCGCTATGGCTACACCTTC | TRBJ1-2 | TRBV11-2 | NA | TRBD1
CASSLSPGGNQPQHF | TGCGCCAGCAGCTTAAGCCCGGGGGGCAATCAGCCCCAGCATTTT | TRBJ1-5 | TRBV5-1 | NA | NA
CASSHGTSPYEQYF | TGTGCCAGCAGCCACGGGACTAGTCCCTACGAGCAGTACTTC | TRBJ2-7 | TRBV4-2 | few | TRBD2
CASSQDLDRTNQPQHF | TGCGCCAGCAGCCAAGATCTTGACAGGACGAATCAGCCCCAGCATTTT | TRBJ1-5 | TRBV4-3 | NA | NA
CASSYPAGGWYGYTF | TGTGCCAGCAGTTACCCGGCAGGGGGCTGGTATGGCTACACCTTC | TRBJ1-2 | TRBV6-2/TRBV6-3 | NA | TRBD1
CASSVNRLEWANEKLFF | TGTGCCAGCAGTGTAAATAGACTCGAGTGGGCTAATGAAAAACTGTTTTTT | TRBJ1-4 | TRBV6-1 | NA | NA
CATSRDGGPAEKLFF | TGTGCCACCAGCAGAGACGGGGGACCTGCTGAAAAACTGTTTTTT | TRBJ1-4 | TRBV15 | NA | NA
CASSEGGTGSGNTIYF | TGTGCCAGCAGTGAAGGTGGGACAGGCTCTGGAAACACCATATATTTT | TRBJ1-3 | TRBV6-1 | NA | TRBD1
CSVQQGGRGGAFF | TGCAGCGTTCAACAGGGAGGGAGAGGGGGAGCTTTCTTT | TRBJ1-1 | TRBV29-1 | NA | NA
CASKTSHEQYF | TGTGCCAGTAAGACTAGCCACGAGCAGTACTTC | TRBJ2-7 | TRBV2 | NA | TRBD2
CAWGTGPGGYTF | TGTGCCTGGGGTACAGGGCCTGGAGGCTACACCTTC | TRBJ1-2 | TRBV30 | once | NA